This is a list of T cell receptor beta chains from one sample in a study of naive and memory T cell subsets. Each CDR3 protein is one row after TCRdb ran MiXCR on the UMI-ligation and nested PCR reads. The sample lists roughly 140,000 distinct CDR3 sequences, approximately 20% occurring once. Input material: naive CD8+ T cells from blood. The receptors originated from a human donor in good health. CDR3s include the opening cysteine and the closing phenylalanine or tryptophan. Fields, in order: V gene, D gene, J gene, clone size, CDR3 protein, CDR3 DNA. D genes are given only for firm matches. The size entry is marked missing in some rows and otherwise reads once, few, many or a size class.

TRBV6-6	TRBD1	TRBJ1-1	-	CASSRDRGGTEAFF	TGTGCCAGCAGCAGAGACAGGGGAGGGACTGAAGCTTTCTTT
TRBV29-1	-	TRBJ2-1	-	CSATALADNEQFF	TGCAGCGCTACGGCTCTAGCAGACAATGAGCAGTTCTTC
TRBV12-5	-	TRBJ2-1	few	CASGLLIPQGQEQFF	TGTGCTAGTGGTTTGTTGATACCCCAGGGTCAGGAGCAGTTCTTC
TRBV18	TRBD2	TRBJ2-5	-	CASSPALTSGAQETQYF	TGTGCCAGCTCACCGGCTTTGACTAGCGGAGCACAAGAGACCCAGTACTTC
TRBV2	-	TRBJ2-1	few	CASSHANYNEQFF	TGTGCCAGCAGTCACGCTAACTACAATGAGCAGTTCTTC
TRBV19	-	TRBJ1-5	-	CASSSGGRYQPQHF	TGTGCCAGTAGTAGTGGAGGGAGGTATCAGCCCCAGCATTTT
TRBV14	-	TRBJ2-1	few	CASSQDWGWEQFF	TGTGCCAGCAGCCAAGATTGGGGCTGGGAGCAGTTCTTC
TRBV24-1	-	TRBJ1-4	-	CATSDGTGPNEKLFF	TGTGCCACCAGTGATGGGACTGGGCCTAATGAAAAACTGTTTTTT
TRBV12-3/TRBV12-4	-	TRBJ2-5	-	CASSLVEGWEETQYF	TGTGCCAGCAGTTTAGTAGAAGGGTGGGAGGAGACCCAGTACTTC
TRBV27	-	TRBJ1-1	few	CASSSEAGLMLGAFF	TGTGCCAGCAGTTCCGAGGCAGGGTTGATGCTTGGAGCTTTCTTT
TRBV9	TRBD2	TRBJ2-1	-	CASSEPLPAGVGNEQFF	TGTGCCAGCAGCGAGCCCCTGCCAGCGGGAGTCGGCAATGAGCAGTTCTTC
TRBV29-1	TRBD2	TRBJ2-7	-	CSVEEAGGYEQYF	TGCAGCGTTGAAGAAGCGGGAGGGTACGAGCAGTACTTC
TRBV20-1	-	TRBJ2-1	few	CSAPPSYNEQFF	TGCAGTGCCCCTCCCTCCTACAATGAGCAGTTCTTC
TRBV12-3/TRBV12-4	-	TRBJ2-1	-	CASSLAGLGDEQFF	TGTGCCAGCAGTTTAGCAGGTCTGGGCGATGAGCAGTTCTTC
TRBV6-5	TRBD2	TRBJ2-1	once	CASTPLADYNEQFF	TGTGCCAGCACCCCCCTAGCGGACTACAATGAGCAGTTCTTC
TRBV10-1	-	TRBJ2-7	-	CASSVPTLPYEQYF	TGCGCCAGCAGTGTCCCAACCTTACCCTACGAGCAGTACTTC
TRBV19	-	TRBJ2-1	-	CASSVLYGEQFF	TGTGCCAGTAGTGTTCTCTATGGTGAGCAGTTCTTC
TRBV7-9	-	TRBJ2-1	-	CASSWDWNDEQFF	TGTGCCAGCAGCTGGGACTGGAACGATGAGCAGTTCTTC
TRBV11-2	-	TRBJ2-5	few	CASSSWTASQETQYF	TGTGCCAGCAGCTCTTGGACGGCAAGTCAAGAGACCCAGTACTTC
TRBV27	TRBD1	TRBJ1-5	few	CASSTIQGLGQPQHF	TGTGCCAGCAGTACGATACAGGGGCTCGGTCAGCCCCAGCATTTT
TRBV19	-	TRBJ2-1	-	CASSIGAYNEQFF	TGTGCCAGTAGTATCGGGGCATACAATGAGCAGTTCTTC
TRBV6-1	-	TRBJ2-3	-	CASSESAGLGTQYF	TGTGCCAGCAGTGAATCGGCAGGACTGGGTACGCAGTATTTT
TRBV6-5	TRBD1	TRBJ1-5	few	CASSYSGQEHQPQHF	TGTGCCAGCAGTTACTCGGGACAGGAACATCAGCCCCAGCATTTT
TRBV15	TRBD2	TRBJ2-3	few	CATSLTTSGTDTQYF	TGTGCCACCAGCTTGACGACTAGCGGCACAGATACGCAGTATTTT
TRBV9	-	TRBJ2-3	few	CASSAWVGHPPRGADTQYF	TGTGCCAGCAGCGCCTGGGTGGGGCACCCCCCAAGGGGAGCCGATACGCAGTATTTT
TRBV6-5	TRBD1	TRBJ2-7	-	CASSPGTGFVEQYF	TGTGCCAGCAGTCCAGGGACAGGGTTCGTCGAGCAGTACTTC
TRBV3-1	-	TRBJ2-1	few	CASSHGSGVGSYNEQFF	TGTGCCAGCAGCCATGGATCAGGGGTAGGGTCCTACAATGAGCAGTTCTTC
TRBV28	-	TRBJ2-7	-	CASRGGGSYEQYF	TGTGCCAGCAGGGGTGGGGGATCCTACGAGCAGTACTTC
TRBV7-8	-	TRBJ2-4	few	CASSLLRRRSGGGFQNIQYF	TGTGCCAGCAGCTTACTTAGGAGGCGGAGCGGCGGAGGATTTCAAAACATTCAGTACTTC
TRBV28	TRBD1	TRBJ2-1	few	CASSSYRTGVGNEQFF	TGTGCCAGCAGTTCCTACCGGACAGGGGTCGGCAATGAGCAGTTCTTC
TRBV6-2/TRBV6-3	TRBD1	TRBJ2-7	-	CASSSGTGHYEQYF	TGTGCCAGCAGTTCCGGGACAGGACACTACGAGCAGTACTTC
TRBV7-6	-	TRBJ2-1	few	CASSQTRDEQFF	TGTGCCAGCAGCCAGACTAGGGATGAGCAGTTCTTC
TRBV13	TRBD1	TRBJ2-1	-	CASSSGQGGEQFF	TGTGCCAGCAGCTCGGGACAGGGGGGAGAGCAGTTCTTC
TRBV12-3/TRBV12-4	TRBD1	TRBJ2-7	-	CASSLGGQGLYEQYF	TGTGCCAGCAGTTTGGGTGGACAGGGATTGTACGAGCAGTACTTC
TRBV27	-	TRBJ2-1	-	CASSLSGGPYNEQFF	TGTGCCAGCAGTTTATCCGGGGGACCCTACAATGAGCAGTTCTTC
TRBV2	-	TRBJ1-2	few	CASSDRGDYGYTF	TGTGCCAGCAGTGACAGGGGTGACTATGGCTACACCTTC
TRBV5-1	-	TRBJ2-1	-	CASSWGVDEQFF	TGCGCCAGCAGCTGGGGGGTGGATGAGCAGTTCTTC
TRBV7-6	-	TRBJ2-5	few	CASSLGYNQETQYF	TGTGCCAGCAGCTTAGGGTACAACCAAGAGACCCAGTACTTC
TRBV4-1	-	TRBJ2-1	few	CASSQLMTRSSYNEQFF	TGCGCCAGCAGCCAACTTATGACTCGGAGCTCCTACAATGAGCAGTTCTTC
TRBV13	TRBD1	TRBJ2-7	few	CASSLGLAGTGAYEQYF	TGTGCCAGCAGCTTAGGTTTAGCTGGGACAGGGGCCTACGAGCAGTACTTC
TRBV13	-	TRBJ2-3	-	CASSFRTLVTDTQYF	TGTGCCAGCAGCTTTCGGACTCTCGTAACAGATACGCAGTATTTT
TRBV5-6	TRBD2	TRBJ2-7	-	CASSLGLAGAAEQYF	TGTGCCAGCAGCTTGGGACTAGCGGGGGCGGCCGAGCAGTACTTC
TRBV12-3/TRBV12-4	-	TRBJ2-7	-	CASSLTFLSYEQYF	TGTGCCAGCAGTTTAACCTTTCTATCCTACGAGCAGTACTTC
TRBV3-1	TRBD1	TRBJ1-1	-	CASSQGTGYGTEAFF	TGTGCCAGCAGCCAAGGGACAGGGTACGGCACTGAAGCTTTCTTT
TRBV4-3	-	TRBJ2-7	-	CASSQDPPPQGYEQYF	TGCGCCAGCAGCCAAGATCCACCCCCCCAGGGCTACGAGCAGTACTTC
TRBV4-1	-	TRBJ2-7	few	CASSQETGVSSYEQYF	TGCGCCAGCAGCCAAGAAACAGGCGTCAGCTCCTACGAGCAGTACTTC
TRBV7-9	-	TRBJ2-7	few	CASSSGETYEQYF	TGTGCCAGCAGCTCCGGGGAGACCTACGAGCAGTACTTC
TRBV30	-	TRBJ2-1	few	CACHRGYNEQFF	TGTGCCTGCCACCGGGGGTACAATGAGCAGTTCTTC
TRBV9	TRBD2	TRBJ2-3	few	CASSVGGRAADTQYF	TGTGCCAGCAGCGTCGGCGGGAGGGCTGCAGATACGCAGTATTTT
TRBV11-2	TRBD2	TRBJ2-1	few	CASSLVVGTSGYNEQFF	TGTGCCAGCAGCTTAGTTGTCGGGACTAGCGGGTACAATGAGCAGTTCTTC
TRBV29-1	-	TRBJ2-5	few	CSVVHQETQYF	TGCAGCGTTGTTCACCAAGAGACCCAGTACTTC
TRBV7-6	-	TRBJ2-1	-	CASSMRDTYNEQFF	TGTGCCAGCAGCATGCGGGACACCTACAATGAGCAGTTCTTC
TRBV5-1	-	TRBJ2-7	-	CASSTRGEPYEQYF	TGCGCCAGCAGCACCAGGGGCGAGCCCTACGAGCAGTACTTC
TRBV25-1	TRBD1	TRBJ2-7	few	CASSDGDRGYEQYF	TGTGCCAGCAGTGACGGAGACAGGGGCTACGAGCAGTACTTC
TRBV12-3/TRBV12-4	TRBD1	TRBJ2-2	-	CASGDRNTGELFF	TGTGCCAGCGGGGACAGGAACACCGGGGAGCTGTTTTTT